A selection of T cell receptor beta chains follows, all from one sample in a study of blood T cell repertoires in COVID-19. Method: immunoSEQ multiplex PCR; TCRdb's copy keeps in-frame clones and lacks some. The sample has 50,000 or so clones; approximately 81% are singletons. Sequencing used peripheral blood. The receptor set was obtained from a man over 45 with acute or convalescent COVID-19. Each CDR3 is given with its conserved first and last residue.

V gene	J gene	CDR3 protein
TRBV4-1	TRBJ1-5	CASSQVTTGGQPQHF
TRBV27	TRBJ1-6	CASSLGTDNSPLHF
TRBV29-1	TRBJ1-2	CSVDRQGYGYTF
TRBV19	TRBJ2-6	CASTPYRDRASGANVLTF
TRBV9	TRBJ2-1	CASSVISGAYNEQFF
TRBV10-3	TRBJ1-2	CAISEGHLSGGYTF
TRBV28	TRBJ1-1	CASITGQGWTEAFF
TRBV5-1	TRBJ2-5	CASSSGLAGGLETQYF
TRBV2	TRBJ1-1	CATGGRRNTEAFF
TRBV5-8	TRBJ1-3	CASSRATGSSGNTIYF
TRBV11-2	TRBJ1-3	CASSLWSSGNTIYF
TRBV19	TRBJ2-7	CASSPNGFSYEQYF
TRBV5-1	TRBJ1-4	CASSPPGTDYNEKLFF
TRBV5-1	TRBJ2-1	CASSYAGAYNEQFF
TRBV27	TRBJ2-2	CASSLYAGNTGELFF
TRBV19	TRBJ1-2	CASSIPGQARGYGYTF
TRBV4-2	TRBJ2-7	CASSQGQGLQYF
TRBV6-5	TRBJ1-5	CAIRDRANQPQHF
TRBV4-1	TRBJ1-2	CASSQDVREDYGYTF
TRBV10-3	TRBJ2-1	CAISETSGRAHNEQFF
TRBV5-1	TRBJ2-4	CASSEGPSGSLGNIQYF
TRBV9	TRBJ1-2	CASSVDGGYGYTF
TRBV18	TRBJ1-2	CASREAYGYTF
TRBV6-2/TRBV6-3	TRBJ1-1	CASSLTPLWGGLAEAFF
TRBV2	TRBJ1-4	CASSDEEKLFF
TRBV3-1/TRBV3-2	TRBJ2-5	CASSQRTGAEETQYF
TRBV19	TRBJ1-6	CASSWTGGNSPLHF
TRBV10-3	TRBJ1-5	CAISEATANQPQHF
TRBV10-3	TRBJ1-4	CAISVGAPWSNEKLFF
TRBV19	TRBJ1-5	CASSRISTGSDQPQHF
TRBV7-9	TRBJ1-3	CASSLNLNTIYF